A selection of T cell receptor beta chains follows, all from one sample in a study of blood T cells in healthy people across ages. TCRdb called the 5' RACE reads again in MiXCR, with one record for every CDR3 protein. The sample yields some 1,800,000 distinct CDR3 sequences, about two fifths seen once. What was sequenced was blood. The receptors were sampled from a human donor in good health. Both conserved end residues are part of each CDR3. The D gene is left open where the match is weak. Where a row states a size, it is once, few, many or the class of an expanded clone; other rows omit it.

V,J,size,D,DNA,CDR3
TRBV6-2/TRBV6-3,TRBJ2-6,NA,NA,TGTGCCAGCATGATCACATTCTCCAGGCGCTCTGGGGCCAACGTCCTGACTTTC,CASMITFSRRSGANVLTF
TRBV29-1,TRBJ2-1,NA,NA,TGCAGCGTTGCCAGCAGAACCTTTCGGGGGCAGTTCTTC,CSVASRTFRGQFF
TRBV6-5,TRBJ1-2,few,TRBD1,TGTGCCAGCACCATGGACAGGGATCTTTTCTATGGCTACACCTTC,CASTMDRDLFYGYTF
TRBV4-2,TRBJ1-1,NA,NA,TGTGCCAGCAGCCAAGATTTGGTTAGCGGCACTGAAGCTTTCTTT,CASSQDLVSGTEAFF
TRBV9,TRBJ1-2,many,NA,TGTGCCAGCAGCGTGGAGGGAATCGGCTATGGCTACACCTTC,CASSVEGIGYGYTF
TRBV20-1,TRBJ2-3,few,TRBD2,TGCAGTGCTAGAGATCTAGCTAGCGGGGGGCGTACAGATACGCAGTATTTT,CSARDLASGGRTDTQYF
TRBV6-5,TRBJ2-1,NA,TRBD1,TGTGCCAGCAGCAACCGACAGGGAATAGATGAGCAGTTCTTC,CASSNRQGIDEQFF
TRBV5-4,TRBJ1-1,NA,NA,TGTGCCAGCAGCCTCCTATTGGGGGGCGGTTCCACTGAAGCTTTCTTT,CASSLLLGGGSTEAFF
TRBV3-1,TRBJ1-4,once,TRBD1,TGTGCCAGCAGCCATCACCGACAGGGAAATGAAAAACTGTTTTTT,CASSHHRQGNEKLFF
TRBV28,TRBJ2-6,NA,NA,TGTGCCAGCAGTTCCGCTTTGGAGGGGTACGGGGCCAACGTCCTGACTTTC,CASSSALEGYGANVLTF
TRBV2,TRBJ2-7,NA,NA,TGTGCCAGCAGTGTGCAAGTCCACCCCTCCGAGCAGTACTTC,CASSVQVHPSEQYF
TRBV9,TRBJ2-1,NA,NA,TGTGCCAGCAGCGTAGGCGGGACCTATCACAATGAGCAGTTCTTC,CASSVGGTYHNEQFF
TRBV19,TRBJ1-2,NA,NA,TGTGCCAGTACCGAATCAGGGTACGGCGGCTACACCTTC,CASTESGYGGYTF
TRBV5-1,TRBJ2-1,many,TRBD2,TGTGCCAGCAGTTTGGAGCGGGGGTCCTACAATGAGCAGTTCTTC,CASSLERGSYNEQFF
TRBV4-2,TRBJ2-1,few,TRBD2,TGTGCCAGCAGCCAAGAGACTAGCTGGGGTGAGCAGTTCTTC,CASSQETSWGEQFF
TRBV4-3,TRBJ2-1,few,NA,TGCGCCAGCAGCCTCGCCCGTACAGTATCCTACAATGAGCAGTTCTTC,CASSLARTVSYNEQFF
TRBV7-9,TRBJ1-2,NA,TRBD1,TGTGCCAGCAGCCCGTCAGGGGGCGCAGGGGGCTACACCTTC,CASSPSGGAGGYTF
TRBV4-3,TRBJ2-7,NA,NA,TGCGCCAGCAGCCAAGGTCCCGGGGATACCTACGAGCAGTACTTC,CASSQGPGDTYEQYF
TRBV11-3,TRBJ2-5,NA,NA,TGTGCCAGCAGCAGATGGGAGGTACAAGAGACCCAGTACTTC,CASSRWEVQETQYF
TRBV3-1,TRBJ2-7,once,TRBD2,TGTGCCAGCAGCCAAGCAACTAGCGGGGGGTCCTACGAGCAGTACTTC,CASSQATSGGSYEQYF
TRBV14,TRBJ2-7,NA,NA,TGTGCCAGCAGCCCCTATACAGGGAATTCCCACGAGCAGTACTTC,CASSPYTGNSHEQYF
TRBV7-9,TRBJ1-2,few,NA,TGTGCCAGCAGCTTAACTACAGGGCCGGGGTATGGCTACACCTTC,CASSLTTGPGYGYTF
TRBV4-1,TRBJ2-6,NA,NA,TGCGCCAGCAGCCAAGTCAGGGGAAACTCTGGGGCCAACGTCCAGACTTTC,CASSQVRGNSGANVQTF
TRBV20-1,TRBJ1-6,NA,NA,TGCAGTGCTAGAGCCCAAGGGGCACCCTATTCACCCCTCCACTTT,CSARAQGAPYSPLHF
TRBV29-1,TRBJ2-7,few,NA,TGCAGCGTTGGTAACGGAGCCTACGAGCAGTACTTC,CSVGNGAYEQYF
TRBV7-8,TRBJ2-1,NA,NA,TGTGCCAGCAGCTTAGCGGGTGGGTTTAGGTACAATGAGCAGTTCTTC,CASSLAGGFRYNEQFF
TRBV7-2,TRBJ2-1,few,NA,TGTGCCAGCAGCTCCACCTGGGGGGAGCAGTTCTTC,CASSSTWGEQFF
TRBV15,TRBJ1-2,NA,TRBD1,TGTGCCACCCTGGACAGGCGGCGTGGCTACACCTTC,CATLDRRRGYTF
TRBV28,TRBJ2-7,many,TRBD1,TGTGCCAGCAGTCCGACAGGGGACCCCTCCTACGAGCAGTACTTC,CASSPTGDPSYEQYF
TRBV12-3/TRBV12-4,TRBJ2-4,NA,NA,TGTGCCAGCAGTTTTTACAGGAACATTCAGTACTTC,CASSFYRNIQYF
TRBV29-1,TRBJ1-1,NA,NA,TGCAGCGTTACGTTGACAGGTGAAGCTTTCTTT,CSVTLTGEAFF
TRBV4-3,TRBJ2-7,few,NA,TGCGCCAGCAGCCAAGATTGGGTTAGGGAAGAATACGAGCAGTACTTC,CASSQDWVREEYEQYF
TRBV13,TRBJ2-5,NA,TRBD1,TGTGCCAGCAGCTTAGGCCGTGGACAGGGGAAGACCCAGTACTTC,CASSLGRGQGKTQYF
TRBV20-1,TRBJ1-1,NA,NA,TGCAGTGCTAGTTCCTTGGGTCTGGGGACTGAAGCTTTCTTT,CSASSLGLGTEAFF
TRBV9,TRBJ1-2,many,NA,TGTGCCAGCAGCGTAGGTATAGGCGTCTATGGCTACACCTTC,CASSVGIGVYGYTF
TRBV6-4,TRBJ1-1,few,NA,TGTGCCAGCAGTGACTCAGGGGGAGAAGCTTTCTTT,CASSDSGGEAFF
TRBV12-3/TRBV12-4,TRBJ2-3,NA,TRBD2,TGTGCCAGCAGCAGTACTAGCGGGGTCACCGTAGATGCGCAGTATTTT,CASSSTSGVTVDAQYF
TRBV6-2/TRBV6-3,TRBJ2-1,few,TRBD1,TGTGCCAGCAGCGCCGGGACAGGAGACTACAATGAGCAGTTCTTC,CASSAGTGDYNEQFF
TRBV5-1,TRBJ2-1,NA,NA,TGCGCCAGCAGCTTGATCAGTGACAATGAGCAGTTCTTC,CASSLISDNEQFF
TRBV11-2,TRBJ2-7,NA,NA,TGTGCCAGCAGCTTAGTGTTAACAGGGATCAGCTACGAGCAGTACTTC,CASSLVLTGISYEQYF
TRBV7-2,TRBJ1-1,NA,NA,TGTGCCAGCAGCCCAAGCTGGCAAAACACTGAAGCTTTCTTT,CASSPSWQNTEAFF
TRBV10-3,TRBJ2-3,NA,NA,TGTGCCATCGCCGAGCAGGGGTTCGGCACAGATACGCAGTATTTT,CAIAEQGFGTDTQYF
TRBV6-1,TRBJ1-2,once,NA,TGTGCCAGCACCGTGGGCATCTCGTCTGGGGGCTACACCTTC,CASTVGISSGGYTF
TRBV4-1,TRBJ1-2,few,NA,TGCGCCAGCAGCCAAGCCACCGGGGCCACACAACCTTATGGCTACACCTTC,CASSQATGATQPYGYTF
TRBV28,TRBJ2-2,few,TRBD1,TGTGCCAGCAGCCAGACAGGGGGAAGGAACGGGGAGCTGTTTTTT,CASSQTGGRNGELFF
TRBV30,TRBJ1-2,NA,NA,TGTGCCTGGAGTATGAGCACGGAGTGTGGCTACACCTTC,CAWSMSTECGYTF
TRBV11-2,TRBJ2-3,NA,NA,TGTGCCAGCAGTTATATAGGGTCAGATACGCAGTATTTT,CASSYIGSDTQYF
TRBV2,TRBJ1-6,NA,NA,TGTGCCAGTCATAAGGACGGGAATTCACCCCTCCACTTT,CASHKDGNSPLHF
TRBV11-2,TRBJ1-2,NA,NA,TGTGCCAGCAGCCCCCCCCAAGTTTACTATGGCTACACCTTC,CASSPPQVYYGYTF
TRBV12-3/TRBV12-4,TRBJ1-4,many,NA,TGTGCCAGCAGTTTTGGGCAGATGGAAAAACTGTTTTTT,CASSFGQMEKLFF
TRBV20-1,TRBJ1-1,NA,NA,TGCAGTGCTAGAGATCGGCAGATGATGAACACTGAAGCTTTCTTT,CSARDRQMMNTEAFF
TRBV9,TRBJ1-1,NA,NA,TGTGCCAGCAGCGGGACACCGAACACTGAAGCTTTCTTT,CASSGTPNTEAFF
TRBV7-2,TRBJ1-2,NA,TRBD1,TGTGCCAGCAGCCGTGGGGGACAGGGGGAGGACTATGGCTACACCTTC,CASSRGGQGEDYGYTF
TRBV5-1,TRBJ2-3,few,NA,TGCGCCAGCAGCAAAGAGGCGAGAGCACAGGGAGATACGCAGTATTTT,CASSKEARAQGDTQYF
TRBV3-1,TRBJ1-1,NA,NA,TGTGCCAGCAGCCAAGATCTCTTTGGGCAGGTAGTAGCCAACACTGAAGCTTTCTTT,CASSQDLFGQVVANTEAFF
TRBV28,TRBJ2-7,NA,NA,TGTGCCAGCAGTTTTAGGCGGGATCCCTACGAGCAGTACTTC,CASSFRRDPYEQYF
TRBV7-2,TRBJ1-1,NA,NA,TGTGCCAGCAGCTTAGCGACGGCAGGTTCAGGAGCTTTCTTT,CASSLATAGSGAFF
TRBV7-9,TRBJ2-3,NA,NA,TGTGCCAGCAGTTTTAGACCCAGGAGCCCTAACACAGATACGCAGTATTTT,CASSFRPRSPNTDTQYF
TRBV12-3/TRBV12-4,TRBJ2-5,NA,TRBD2,TGTGCCAGCAGACGGACTAGCGGAAAAGAGACCCAGTACTTC,CASRRTSGKETQYF